The 11 T cell receptor beta chains below all came from one sample that was sequenced in a study of blood T cell repertoires in COVID-19. The method was immunoSEQ multiplex PCR; TCRdb's version includes in-frame clones alone and lacks a portion of them. The sample includes 200,000 or so clones, approximately 79% of them seen just once. Sequencing was done on a sample of peripheral blood. The receptors were sampled from a human donor in a cohort sampled during active COVID-19.

The DNA of the CDR3 is TGTGCCAGCAGCTTAGAGAGGCAGGGGAACACTGAAGCTTTCTTT. This codes for CASSLERQGNTEAFF. This chain connects TRBV11-3 to TRBJ1-1; D may be TRBD1 (5 bases). Trimming removed 0 bases at V and 1 base at J, with 9 bases between. CDR1 and CDR2 (germline): SGHNT, YENEEA. The CDR3 sequence is 15 residues long.

The V gene is TRBV7-2, the J gene TRBJ1-2; D remains ambiguous. V was clipped by 1 base and J by 2 bases, with 5 bases between them. Germline V gene lookup returns CDR1 SGHTA and CDR2 FQGNSA. The CDR3 totals 13 residues. CDR3 coding DNA: TGTGCCAGCAGCTTAGTTAGAAACTATGGCTACACCTTC. It yields the protein CASSLVRNYGYTF.

The chain has TRBV18 and TRBJ2-1; 10 bases fit TRBD2. In germline, CDR1 is KGHSH, CDR2 LQKENI. CDR3 length: 16 amino acids. Germline trimming cut 2 bases from V and 6 bases from J; bases unmatched to any gene: 7. DNA for the CDR3: TGTGCCAGCTCACCAGGAGGGACTAGCGTTTTCAATGAGCAGTTCTTC. This sequence encodes CASSPGGTSVFNEQFF.

The chain uses TRBV19 and TRBJ1-2, with 12 bases aligning to TRBD1. With V trimmed by 5 bases and J by 3 bases, 4 bases remained unmatched. The germline gives CDR1 LNHDA, CDR2 SQIVND (reference sequence). CDR3 size: 15 residues. DNA of the CDR3: TGTGCCAGTAGTCCGGGACAGGGGGCATACTATGGCTACACCTTC. Translated: CASSPGQGAYYGYTF. Full variable domain (missing parts from reference TRBV19 and TRBJ1-2): DGGITQSPKYLFRKEGQNVTLSCEQNLNHDAMYWYRQDPGQGLRLIYYSQIVNDFQKGDIAEGYSVSREKKESFPLTVTSAQKNPTAFYLCASSPGQGAYYGYTFGSGTRLTVV.

The V call is TRBV7-3, the J call TRBJ2-7; 9 bases match TRBD2. This CDR3 region has 14 residues. Germline V gene data show CDR1 as SGHTA and CDR2 as FQGTGA. V was clipped by 5 bases and J by 1 base; unmatched bases: 3. The CDR3 region has the DNA TGTGCCAGCAGCCTTAGCGGGGGTTCCTACGAGCAGTACTTC. This gives the protein CASSLSGGSYEQYF.

This sequence joins TRBV10-3 and TRBJ1-2, with 8 bases aligning to TRBD1. Germline CDR1 is ENHRY and CDR2 is SYGVKD. Trimming took 4 bases from V and 4 from J; bases not matched to a gene: 5. The CDR3 length is 14 residues. The CDR3 spells CAISGFDRGYGYTF. The CDR3, as DNA: TGTGCCATCAGTGGATTTGACAGGGGCTATGGCTACACCTTC.

The J gene is TRBJ2-1, the V gene TRBV28; D ambiguous. The CDR3 covers 12 residues. The V gene's germline CDR1 is MDHEN and CDR2 SYDVKM. V lost 1 base and J 6 bases, leaving 4 bases between the germline ends. DNA of the CDR3: TGTGCCAGCAGTTTATCCGTCAATGAGCAGTTCTTC. Translation gives CASSLSVNEQFF. Full variable domain (rest looked up from reference TRBV28 and TRBJ2-1): DVKVTQSSRYLVKRTGEKVFLECVQDMDHENMFWYRQDPGLGLRLIYFSYDVKMKEKGDIPEGYSVSREKKERFSLILESASTNQTSMYLCASSLSVNEQFFGPGTRLTVL.

The genes are TRBV5-1 and TRBJ2-7; 9 bases map to TRBD1. This CDR3 has 12 amino acids. V lost 4 bases and J lost 5; bases outside the gene matches: 1. CDR1 is SGHRS and CDR2 is YFSETQ in the germline V gene. The CDR3 region is CASSGTGNEQYF. As DNA, the CDR3 is TGCGCCAGCAGCGGGACAGGGAACGAGCAGTACTTC.

The genes are TRBV21-1 and TRBJ2-7; no DNA check was done on the table's D call, TRBD2. TRBV21-1 is flagged as a pseudogene. CDR3 length equals 12 residues. Here the CDR3 reads CASREETYEQYF. The CDR3 nucleotides are TGTGCCAGCCGGGAGGAGACCTACGAGCAGTACTTC.

This clone was detected a few times. This chain connects TRBV6-2 or TRBV6-3 to TRBJ2-1; TRBD2 agrees at 7 bases. CDR3 length equals 15 residues. The trim removed 3 bases at V and 7 bases at J, leaving 9 bases unmatched. Germline assignment: CDR1 MNHEY and CDR2 SVGEGT. The CDR3 reads CASSYGGGFWNEQFF. In DNA form, the CDR3 reads TGTGCCAGCAGTTATGGGGGGGGGTTTTGGAATGAGCAGTTCTTC.

The V call is TRBV15, the J call TRBJ2-7; weak D call: TRBD2 (5 bases). Per the germline V gene, CDR1 is LNHNV and CDR2 is YYDKDF (reference sequence). This CDR3 spans 15 amino acids. Trimming took off 0 bases at V and 3 bases at J, with 12 bases between the two ends. The CDR3 here is CATSRDPGRGYEQYF. As DNA, the CDR3 is TGTGCCACCAGCAGAGATCCGGGCCGGGGCTACGAGCAGTACTTC.